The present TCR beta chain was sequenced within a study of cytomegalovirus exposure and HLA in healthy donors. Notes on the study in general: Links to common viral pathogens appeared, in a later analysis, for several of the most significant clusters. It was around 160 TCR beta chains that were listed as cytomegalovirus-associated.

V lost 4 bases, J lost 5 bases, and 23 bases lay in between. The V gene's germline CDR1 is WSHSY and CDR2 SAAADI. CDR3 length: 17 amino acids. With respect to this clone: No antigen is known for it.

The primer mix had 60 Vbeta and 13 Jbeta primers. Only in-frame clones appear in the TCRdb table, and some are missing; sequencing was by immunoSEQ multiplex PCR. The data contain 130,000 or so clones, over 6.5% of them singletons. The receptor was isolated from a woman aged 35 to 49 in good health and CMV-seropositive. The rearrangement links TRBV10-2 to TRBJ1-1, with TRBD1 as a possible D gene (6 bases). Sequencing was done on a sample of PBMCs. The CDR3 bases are TGCGCCAGCAGTGGTTATGACAGTGAGGGGGGGAGGACTGAAGCTTTCTTT. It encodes CASSGYDSEGGRTEAFF.